Given below is one T cell receptor (beta chain) in context. What it binds is not known. A much bigger clone sits one base away, suggesting this may be a read error. Construction of TCR beta libraries relied on iRepertoire HTBI primers and on Arm-PCR targeting CDR3 regions. A single record per CDR3 protein comes from TCRdb applying MiXCR to the multiplex PCR reads. The data contain approximately 390,000 distinct CDR3 sequences, about 17% of them singletons. These data come from a study of regulatory T cells in long-lasting Graves disease. Study findings and constraints: The study found TRBV28, TRBJ1-2 and TRBJ2-5 favored in persistent disease.

The CDR3 contains 12 residues. Germline loops: CDR1 SNHLY, CDR2 FYNNEI. Specified time point: newly diagnosed GD, antithyroid drugs for less than 3 months. Preparation of the TCR library used RNA extracted from PBMCs. These sequences were also reported in another study, on T cells in Graves' hyperthyroidism and ophthalmopathy.

The sample here was peripheral blood mononuclear cells (PBMCs), taken at new diagnosis, from a patient treated with antithyroid drugs. The V call is TRBV2, the J call TRBJ2-5; D not certain. This receptor was obtained from a woman aged 18-29 years with Graves disease. In DNA form, the CDR3 reads TGTACCAGCAGTGATGGGATAGGGATTAGGTACTTC. It specifies CTSSDGIGIRYF.